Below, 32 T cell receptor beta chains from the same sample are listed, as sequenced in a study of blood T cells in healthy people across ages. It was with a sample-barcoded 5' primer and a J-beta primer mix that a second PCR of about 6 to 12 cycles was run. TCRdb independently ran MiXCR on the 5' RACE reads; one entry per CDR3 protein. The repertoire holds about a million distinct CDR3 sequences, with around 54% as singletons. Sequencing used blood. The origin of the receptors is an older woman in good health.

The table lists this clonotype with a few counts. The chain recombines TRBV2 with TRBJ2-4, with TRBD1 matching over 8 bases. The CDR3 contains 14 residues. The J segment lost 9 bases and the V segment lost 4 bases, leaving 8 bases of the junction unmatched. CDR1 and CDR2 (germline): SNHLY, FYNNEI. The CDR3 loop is CASSANRGVGIQYF. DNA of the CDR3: TGTGCCAGCAGTGCGAACAGGGGGGTGGGCATTCAGTACTTC. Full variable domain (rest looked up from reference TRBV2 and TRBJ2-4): EPEVTQTPSHQVTQMGQEVILRCVPISNHLYFYWYRQILGQKVEFLVSFYNNEISEKSEIFDDQFSVERPDGSNFTLKIRSTKLEDSAMYFCASSANRGVGIQYFGAGTRLSVL.

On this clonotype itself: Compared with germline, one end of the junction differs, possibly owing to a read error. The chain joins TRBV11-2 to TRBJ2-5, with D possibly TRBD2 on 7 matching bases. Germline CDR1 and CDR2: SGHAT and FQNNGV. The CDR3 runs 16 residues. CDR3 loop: CASSLRGGSGQETRYF. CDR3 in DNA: TGTGCCAGCAGCTTAAGGGGGGGATCGGGACAAGAGACCCGGTACTTC. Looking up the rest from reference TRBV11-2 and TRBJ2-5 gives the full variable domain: EAGVAQSPRYKIIEKRQSVAFWCNPISGHATLYWYQQILGQGPKLLIQFQNNGVVDDSQLPKDRFSAERLKGVDSTLKIQPAKLEDSAVYLCASSLRGGSGQETRYFGPGTRLLVL.

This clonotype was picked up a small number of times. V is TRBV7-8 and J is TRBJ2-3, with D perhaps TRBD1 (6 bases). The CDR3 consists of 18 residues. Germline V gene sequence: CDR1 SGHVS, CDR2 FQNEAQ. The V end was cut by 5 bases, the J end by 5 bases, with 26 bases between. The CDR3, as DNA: TGTGCCAGCAGCCTTAGATCAACAGGGATTTCTAAGGGAGATACGCAGTATTTT. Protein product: CASSLRSTGISKGDTQYF.

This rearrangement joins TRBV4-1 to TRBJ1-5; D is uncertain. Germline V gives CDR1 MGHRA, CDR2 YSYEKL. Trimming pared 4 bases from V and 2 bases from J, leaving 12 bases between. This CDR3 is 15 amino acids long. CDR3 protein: CASSPTGSRNQPQHF. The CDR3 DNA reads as TGCGCCAGCAGCCCTACGGGCAGCCGCAATCAGCCCCAGCATTTT.

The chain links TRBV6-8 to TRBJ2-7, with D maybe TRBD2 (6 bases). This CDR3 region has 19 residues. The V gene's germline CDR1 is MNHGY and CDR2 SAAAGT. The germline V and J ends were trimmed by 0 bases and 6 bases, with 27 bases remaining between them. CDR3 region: CASSYSVGRGALLPLEQYF. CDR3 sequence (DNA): TGTGCCAGCAGTTACTCTGTCGGCCGCGGGGCTTTACTGCCGCTCGAGCAGTACTTC.

CDR3 protein: CSAHLPYIREFIQETQYF. CDR3 coding DNA: TGCAGTGCCCACCTCCCTTATATACGGGAGTTTATCCAAGAGACCCAGTACTTC. V gene TRBV20-1 combines with J gene TRBJ2-5, with a possible D match to TRBD2 (6 bases). The CDR3 consists of 18 residues. The V gene lost 6 bases and the J gene lost 1 base, with 27 bases spanning the gap. Germline CDR1 and CDR2: DFQATT and SNEGSKA (reference sequence).

CDR3 sequence: CASTLLVAGPNGQYF. DNA for the CDR3: TGTGCCAGCACCCTTCTGGTAGCGGGCCCCAATGGGCAGTACTTC. This chain uses TRBV7-9 with TRBJ2-5; 7 bases are a match to TRBD2. The CDR3 runs 15 residues. Trimming at V came to 7 bases and at J to 11 bases, leaving 19 bases not matched to a gene. Germline values: CDR1 SEHNR, CDR2 FQNEAQ (reference sequence).

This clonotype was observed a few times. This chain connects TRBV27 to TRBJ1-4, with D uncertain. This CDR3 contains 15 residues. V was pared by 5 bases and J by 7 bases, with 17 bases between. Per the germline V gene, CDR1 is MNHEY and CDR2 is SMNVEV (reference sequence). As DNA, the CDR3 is TGTGCCAGCAGTCCCACGGCCATGGGCGGTGAAAAACTGTTTTTT. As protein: CASSPTAMGGEKLFF.

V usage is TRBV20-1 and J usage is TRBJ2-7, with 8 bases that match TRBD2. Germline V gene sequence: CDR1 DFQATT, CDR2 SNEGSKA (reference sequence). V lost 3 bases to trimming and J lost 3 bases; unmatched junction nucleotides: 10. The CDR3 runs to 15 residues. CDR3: CSASGEERELYEQYF. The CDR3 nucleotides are TGCAGTGCTAGCGGGGAGGAGCGGGAGCTCTACGAGCAGTACTTC.

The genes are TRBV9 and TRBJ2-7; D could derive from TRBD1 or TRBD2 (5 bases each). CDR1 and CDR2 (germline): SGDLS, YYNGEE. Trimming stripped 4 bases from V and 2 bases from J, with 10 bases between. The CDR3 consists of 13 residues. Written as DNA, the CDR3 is TGTGCCAGCAGCCAGGGAGACCCCTACGAGCAGTACTTC. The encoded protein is CASSQGDPYEQYF.

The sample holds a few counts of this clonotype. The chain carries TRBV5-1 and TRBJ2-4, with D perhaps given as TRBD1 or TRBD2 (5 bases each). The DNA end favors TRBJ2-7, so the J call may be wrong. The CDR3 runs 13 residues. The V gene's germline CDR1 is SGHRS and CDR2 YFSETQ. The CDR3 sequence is CASSPRDPYEQYF. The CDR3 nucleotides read TGCGCCAGCAGCCCTCGGGACCCTTACGAGCAGTACTTC.

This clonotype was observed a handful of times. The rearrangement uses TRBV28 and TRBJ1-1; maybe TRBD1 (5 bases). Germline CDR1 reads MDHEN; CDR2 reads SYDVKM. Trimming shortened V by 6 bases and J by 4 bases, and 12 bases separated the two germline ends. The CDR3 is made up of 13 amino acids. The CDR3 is CASRSRVLTEAFF. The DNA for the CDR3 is TGTGCCAGCAGATCCAGGGTCCTCACTGAAGCTTTCTTT. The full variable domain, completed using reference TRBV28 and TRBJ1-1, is DVKVTQSSRYLVKRTGEKVFLECVQDMDHENMFWYRQDPGLGLRLIYFSYDVKMKEKGDIPEGYSVSREKKERFSLILESASTNQTSMYLCASRSRVLTEAFFGQGTRLTVV.

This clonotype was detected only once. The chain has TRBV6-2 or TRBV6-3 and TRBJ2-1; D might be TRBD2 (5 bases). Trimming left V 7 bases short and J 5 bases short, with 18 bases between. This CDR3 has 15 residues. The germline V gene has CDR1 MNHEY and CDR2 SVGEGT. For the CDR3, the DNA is TGTGCCAGCACCCAGCCGGGCCGGGGTCACAATGAGCAGTTCTTC. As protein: CASTQPGRGHNEQFF.

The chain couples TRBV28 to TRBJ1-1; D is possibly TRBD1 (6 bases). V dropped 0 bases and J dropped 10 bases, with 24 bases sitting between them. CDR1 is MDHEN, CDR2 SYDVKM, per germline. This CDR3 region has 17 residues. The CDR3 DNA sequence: TGTGCCAGCAGTTTATGGTCCCAGGCGGGGGGCGCCGCGGGAGCTTTCTTT. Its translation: CASSLWSQAGGAAGAFF.

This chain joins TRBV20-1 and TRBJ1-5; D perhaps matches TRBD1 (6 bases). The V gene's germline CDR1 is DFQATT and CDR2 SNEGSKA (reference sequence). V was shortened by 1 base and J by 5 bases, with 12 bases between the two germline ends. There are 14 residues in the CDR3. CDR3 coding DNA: TGCAGTGCTAGAGCCGGGGGGGCACATCAGCCCCAGCATTTT. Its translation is CSARAGGAHQPQHF.

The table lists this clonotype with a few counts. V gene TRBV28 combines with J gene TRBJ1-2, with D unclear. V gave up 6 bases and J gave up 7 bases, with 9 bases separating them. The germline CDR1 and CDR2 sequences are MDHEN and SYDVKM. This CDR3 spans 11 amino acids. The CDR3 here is CASSGMSGYTF. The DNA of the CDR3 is TGTGCCAGCAGCGGAATGTCTGGCTACACCTTC.

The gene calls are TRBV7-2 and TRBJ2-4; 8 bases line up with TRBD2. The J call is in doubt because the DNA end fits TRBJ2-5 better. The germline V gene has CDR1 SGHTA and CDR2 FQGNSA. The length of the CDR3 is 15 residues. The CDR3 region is CASSSQRGWQETQYF. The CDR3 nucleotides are TGTGCCAGCAGCTCCCAGCGGGGGTGGCAAGAGACCCAGTACTTC.

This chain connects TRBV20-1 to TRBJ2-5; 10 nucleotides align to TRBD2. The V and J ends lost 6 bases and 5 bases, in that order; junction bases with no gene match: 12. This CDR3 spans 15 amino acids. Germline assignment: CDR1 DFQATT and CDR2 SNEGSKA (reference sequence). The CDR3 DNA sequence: TGCAGTGCCCCTGACCCAGCGGGAGGGGGGGAGACCCAGTACTTC. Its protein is CSAPDPAGGGETQYF.

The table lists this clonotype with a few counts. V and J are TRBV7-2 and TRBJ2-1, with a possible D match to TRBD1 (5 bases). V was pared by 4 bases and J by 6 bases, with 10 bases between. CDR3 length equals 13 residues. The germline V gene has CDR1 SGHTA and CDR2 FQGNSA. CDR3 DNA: TGTGCCAGCAGCTCCAGGGTAGTCAATGAGCAGTTCTTC. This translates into CASSSRVVNEQFF. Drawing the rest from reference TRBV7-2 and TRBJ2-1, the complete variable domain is GAGVSQSPSNKVTEKGKDVELRCDPISGHTALYWYRQSLGQGLEFLIYFQGNSAPDKSGLPSDRFSAERTGGSVSTLTIQRTQQEDSAVYLCASSSRVVNEQFFGPGTRLTVL.

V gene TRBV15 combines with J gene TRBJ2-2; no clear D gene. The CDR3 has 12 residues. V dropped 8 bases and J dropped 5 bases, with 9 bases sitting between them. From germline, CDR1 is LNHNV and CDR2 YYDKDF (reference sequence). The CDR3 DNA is TGTGCCACCGGTTCAAGGACCGGGGAGCTGTTTTTT. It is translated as CATGSRTGELFF.

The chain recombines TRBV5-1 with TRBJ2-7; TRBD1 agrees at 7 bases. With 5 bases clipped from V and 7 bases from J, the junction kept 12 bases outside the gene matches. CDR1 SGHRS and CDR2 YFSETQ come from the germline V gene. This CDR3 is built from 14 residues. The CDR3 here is CASRQGPTSREQYF. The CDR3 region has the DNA TGCGCCAGCAGACAGGGGCCCACTTCGCGGGAGCAGTACTTC.

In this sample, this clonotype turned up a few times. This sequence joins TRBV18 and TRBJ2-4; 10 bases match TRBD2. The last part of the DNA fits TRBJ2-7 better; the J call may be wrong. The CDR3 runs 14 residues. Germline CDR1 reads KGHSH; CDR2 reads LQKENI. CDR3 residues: CASSPLAGVNEQYF. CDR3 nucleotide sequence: TGTGCCAGCTCACCGCTAGCGGGAGTCAACGAGCAGTACTTC.

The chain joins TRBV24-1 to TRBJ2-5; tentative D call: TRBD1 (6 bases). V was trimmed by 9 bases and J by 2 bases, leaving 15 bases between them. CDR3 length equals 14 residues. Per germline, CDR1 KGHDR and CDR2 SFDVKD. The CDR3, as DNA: TGTGCCACCCCGAAGGAGGACAGACAAGAGACCCAGTACTTC. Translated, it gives CATPKEDRQETQYF.

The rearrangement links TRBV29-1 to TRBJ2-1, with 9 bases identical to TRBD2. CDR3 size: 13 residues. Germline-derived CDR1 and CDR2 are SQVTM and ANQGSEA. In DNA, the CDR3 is TGCGGCGCGCGGGCTAGCGGGACCAATGAGCAGTTCTTC. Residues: CGARASGTNEQFF.

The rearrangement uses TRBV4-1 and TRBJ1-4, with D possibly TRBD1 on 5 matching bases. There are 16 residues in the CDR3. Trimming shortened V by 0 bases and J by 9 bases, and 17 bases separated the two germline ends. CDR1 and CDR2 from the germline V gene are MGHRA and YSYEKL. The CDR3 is CASSQDTGQGRKKLFF. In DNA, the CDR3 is TGCGCCAGCAGCCAAGATACTGGGCAGGGTAGGAAAAAACTGTTTTTT.

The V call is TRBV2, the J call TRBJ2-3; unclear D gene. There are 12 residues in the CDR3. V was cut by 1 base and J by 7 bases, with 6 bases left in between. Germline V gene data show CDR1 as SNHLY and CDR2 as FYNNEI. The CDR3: CASSEGGYTQYF. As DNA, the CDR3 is TGTGCCAGCAGTGAAGGGGGATATACGCAGTATTTT.

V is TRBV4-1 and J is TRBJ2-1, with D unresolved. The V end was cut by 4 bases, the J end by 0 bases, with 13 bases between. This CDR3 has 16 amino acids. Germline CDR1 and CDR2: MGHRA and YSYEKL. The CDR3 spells CASSRGSLSSYNEQFF. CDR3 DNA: TGCGCCAGCAGCCGAGGAAGCCTTAGCTCCTACAATGAGCAGTTCTTC.

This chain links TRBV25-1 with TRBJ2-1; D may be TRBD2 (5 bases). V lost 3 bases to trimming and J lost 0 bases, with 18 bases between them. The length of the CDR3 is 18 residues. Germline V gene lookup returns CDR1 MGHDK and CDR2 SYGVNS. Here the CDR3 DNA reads TGTGCCAGCAGTGACAAGGTTCGAGCGGTAAGCTCCTACAATGAGCAGTTCTTC. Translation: CASSDKVRAVSSYNEQFF. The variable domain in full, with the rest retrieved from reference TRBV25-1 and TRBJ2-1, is EADIYQTPRYLVIGTGKKITLECSQTMGHDKMYWYQQDPGMELHLIHYSYGVNSTEKGDLSSESTVSRIRTEHFPLTLESARPSHTSQYLCASSDKVRAVSSYNEQFFGPGTRLTVL.

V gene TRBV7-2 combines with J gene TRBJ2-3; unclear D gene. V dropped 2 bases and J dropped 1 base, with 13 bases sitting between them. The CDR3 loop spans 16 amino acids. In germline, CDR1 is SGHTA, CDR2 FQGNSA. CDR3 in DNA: TGTGCCAGCAGCTTATTCAGTAGGTGGGGCACAGATACGCAGTATTTT. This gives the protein CASSLFSRWGTDTQYF.

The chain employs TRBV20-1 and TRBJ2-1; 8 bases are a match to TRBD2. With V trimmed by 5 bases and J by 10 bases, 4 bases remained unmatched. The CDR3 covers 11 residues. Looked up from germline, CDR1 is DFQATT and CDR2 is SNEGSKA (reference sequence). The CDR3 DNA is TGCAGTGCTCTTAAGCGGGAGGAGCAGTTCTTC. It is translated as CSALKREEQFF.

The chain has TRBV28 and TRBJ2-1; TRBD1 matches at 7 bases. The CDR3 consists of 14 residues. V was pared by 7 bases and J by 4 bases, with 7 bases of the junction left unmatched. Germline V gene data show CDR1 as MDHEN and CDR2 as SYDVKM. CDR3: CASIAQGTYNEQFF. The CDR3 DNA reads TGTGCCAGCATTGCACAGGGGACGTACAATGAGCAGTTCTTC.

The DNA for the CDR3 is TGTGCCAGCAGCTTAAGGCCAGACGGGCTTCGTACGTACGAGCAGTACTTC. Amino acid sequence: CASSLRPDGLRTYEQYF. This chain uses TRBV7-2 with TRBJ2-7; D is unresolved. The CDR3 is 17 residues long. The V end was cut by 2 bases, the J end by 4 bases, with 21 bases between. The germline V gene has CDR1 SGHTA and CDR2 FQGNSA.